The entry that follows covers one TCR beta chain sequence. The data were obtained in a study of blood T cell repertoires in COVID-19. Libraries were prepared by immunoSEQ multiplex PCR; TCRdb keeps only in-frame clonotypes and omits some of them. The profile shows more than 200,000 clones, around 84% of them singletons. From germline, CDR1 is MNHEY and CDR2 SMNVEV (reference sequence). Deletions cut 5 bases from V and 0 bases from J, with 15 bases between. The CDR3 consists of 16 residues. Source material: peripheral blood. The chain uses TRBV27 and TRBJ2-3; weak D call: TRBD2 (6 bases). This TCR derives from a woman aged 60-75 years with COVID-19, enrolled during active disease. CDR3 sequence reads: CASSPYFGTSTDTQYF. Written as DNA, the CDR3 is TGTGCCAGCAGTCCCTACTTCGGGACTAGCACAGATACGCAGTATTTT.